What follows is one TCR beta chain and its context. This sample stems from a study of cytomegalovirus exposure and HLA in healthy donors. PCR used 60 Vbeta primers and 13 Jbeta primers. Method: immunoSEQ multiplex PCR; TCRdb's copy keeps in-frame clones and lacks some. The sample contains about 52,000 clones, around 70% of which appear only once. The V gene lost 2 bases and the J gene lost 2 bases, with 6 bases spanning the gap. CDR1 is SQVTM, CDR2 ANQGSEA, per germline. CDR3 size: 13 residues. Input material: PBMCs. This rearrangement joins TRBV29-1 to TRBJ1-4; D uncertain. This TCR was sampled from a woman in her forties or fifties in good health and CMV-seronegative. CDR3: CSVESGTNEKLFF. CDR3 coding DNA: TGCAGCGTTGAATCGGGGACTAATGAAAAACTGTTTTTT.